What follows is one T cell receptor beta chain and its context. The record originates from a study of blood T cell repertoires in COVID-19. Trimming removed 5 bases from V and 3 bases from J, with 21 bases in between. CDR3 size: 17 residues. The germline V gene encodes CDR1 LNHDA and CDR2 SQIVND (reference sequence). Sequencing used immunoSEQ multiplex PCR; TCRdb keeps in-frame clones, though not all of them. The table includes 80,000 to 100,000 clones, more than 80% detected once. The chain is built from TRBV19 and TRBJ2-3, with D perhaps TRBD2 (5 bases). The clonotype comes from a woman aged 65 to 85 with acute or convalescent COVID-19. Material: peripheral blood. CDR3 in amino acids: CASSSRPPARGTDTQYF. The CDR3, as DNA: TGTGCCAGTAGTTCGAGACCCCCCGCCCGGGGTACAGATACGCAGTATTTT.